What follows are 17 T cell receptor beta chains derived from one specimen sequenced in a study of blood T cells in healthy people across ages. With a J-beta primer mix and a sample-barcoded 5' primer, a second PCR ran about 7 to 12 cycles. In TCRdb, the 5' RACE reads were re-called with MiXCR into one record per CDR3 protein. The data contain about 780,000 distinct CDR3 sequences, 35% to 50% of them seen just once; the ten biggest clones take up over 15%. Sequences were obtained from blood. All receptors derive from a man older than 75 in good health.

This chain connects TRBV6-2 or TRBV6-3 to TRBJ2-1; 9 nucleotides line up with TRBD2. This CDR3 contains 16 residues. Germline loops: CDR1 MNHEY, CDR2 SVGEGT. The V gene end was trimmed by 5 bases and the J gene end by 8 bases; junction bases not matched to a gene: 13. CDR3 in DNA: TGTGCCAGCAGTCAACGGGTCTTAGCGGGAGTCGATGAGCAGTTCTTC. It is translated as CASSQRVLAGVDEQFF.

The V and J genes are TRBV11-2 and TRBJ2-7; TRBD2 is a possible D gene (6 bases). The CDR3 covers 16 residues. Between the trimmed V and J ends, which lost 2 bases and 3 bases, there was a span of 17 bases. Per germline, CDR1 SGHAT and CDR2 FQNNGV. The CDR3 here is CASSLHTGENFYEQYF. In DNA, the CDR3 is TGTGCCAGCAGCTTACATACGGGAGAAAATTTCTACGAGCAGTACTTC.

This clonotype was counted between two and nine times. The CDR3 DNA reads TGTGCCAGCAGTCCCCCAAAACCGCAGGGGGACATTCAGTACTTC. Its translation: CASSPPKPQGDIQYF. The chain combines TRBV6-6 with TRBJ2-4, with 7 positions matching TRBD1. With 5 bases clipped from V and 8 bases from J, the junction kept 12 bases outside the gene matches. In germline, CDR1 is MNHNY, CDR2 SVGAGI (reference sequence). This CDR3 contains 15 residues.

On this clonotype itself: Germline and junction disagree at one end, which may indicate a read error. The rearrangement links TRBV29-1 to TRBJ2-1, with D possibly being TRBD1 (5 bases). The V gene's germline CDR1 is SQVTM and CDR2 ANQGSEA. The CDR3 has 14 amino acids. The CDR3 DNA reads TGCAGCGTTGAAGAGAACAGGAATTCGTTCGAGCGGTTCTTC. It is translated as CSVEENRNSFERFF.

The V and J genes are TRBV6-6 and TRBJ1-5; D is unresolved. V was pared by 4 bases and J by 11 bases, with 18 bases between. The germline V gene encodes CDR1 MNHNY and CDR2 SVGAGI (reference sequence). This CDR3 has 14 amino acids. The CDR3 nucleotides read TGTGCCAGCAGTTCCACCTCCGAGGTTGCGGCCCAGCATTTT. This encodes CASSSTSEVAAQHF.

This chain joins TRBV7-8 and TRBJ2-1, with 7 positions matching TRBD2. Germline CDR1 and CDR2: SGHVS and FQNEAQ. This CDR3 is built from 15 residues. The ends lost 9 bases at V and 5 bases at J; junction bases unmatched: 13. This chain's CDR3 is CASNRRTREHNEQFF. As DNA, the CDR3 is TGTGCCAGTAACCGCCGGACTAGGGAACACAATGAGCAGTTCTTC. The variable domain in full, completed from reference TRBV7-8 and TRBJ2-1, reads GAGVSQSPRYKVAKRGQDVALRCDPISGHVSLFWYQQALGQGPEFLTYFQNEAQLDKSGLPSDRFFAERPEGSVSTLKIQRTQQEDSAVYLCASNRRTREHNEQFFGPGTRLTVL.

V is TRBV12-3 or TRBV12-4 and J is TRBJ2-5; 8 bases map to TRBD1. The CDR3 totals 13 residues. With 5 bases clipped from V and 11 bases from J, the junction kept 10 bases outside the gene matches. The CDR3 region has the DNA TGTGCCAGCAGTCGACGACAGGGGAATGAGCAGTACTTC. The encoded protein is CASSRRQGNEQYF.

The chain uses TRBV7-9 and TRBJ2-7; D unresolved. Germline-derived CDR1 and CDR2 are SEHNR and FQNEAQ (reference sequence). The CDR3 is 13 amino acids. V was shortened by 11 bases and J by 1 base, with 15 bases between the two germline ends. The CDR3 region has the DNA TGTGCCGGCTCTACCATGGGTTCCTACGAGCAGTACTTC. This sequence encodes CAGSTMGSYEQYF. Variable domain in full (rest from reference TRBV7-9 and TRBJ2-7): DTGVSQNPRHKITKRGQNVTFRCDPISEHNRLYWYRQTLGQGPEFLTYFQNEAQLEKSRLLSDRFSAERPKGSFSTLEIQRTEQGDSAMYLCAGSTMGSYEQYFGPGTRLTVT.

The J gene is TRBJ2-3, the V gene TRBV29-1; 7 bases agree with TRBD2. CDR3 length: 13 residues. The ends lost 4 bases at V and 1 base at J; junction bases unmatched: 2. Germline V gives CDR1 SQVTM, CDR2 ANQGSEA. The CDR3 spells CSVASGRTDTQYF. The CDR3 region has the DNA TGCAGCGTTGCTAGCGGCCGCACAGATACGCAGTATTTT.

This clonotype was seen a few times. The chain combines TRBV6-6 with TRBJ2-1, with no clear D. The ends were cut back, 7 bases at V and 8 bases at J, with 21 bases in the middle. The germline V gene encodes CDR1 MNHNY and CDR2 SVGAGI (reference sequence). CDR3 length: 15 residues. The CDR3 loop reads CASTAGTASLHEQFF. For the CDR3, the DNA is TGTGCCAGCACCGCCGGTACGGCGAGCCTTCATGAGCAGTTCTTC.

This clonotype was counted a few times. The V and J genes are TRBV9 and TRBJ2-1; D unresolved. The CDR3 spans 14 residues. Between the trimmed V and J ends, which lost 4 bases and 2 bases, there was a span of 10 bases. In germline, CDR1 is SGDLS, CDR2 YYNGEE. CDR3 loop: CASSPQLAYNEQFF. CDR3 DNA sequence: TGTGCCAGCAGCCCTCAGTTGGCCTACAATGAGCAGTTCTTC. The full variable domain, with the rest looked up from reference TRBV9 and TRBJ2-1, is DSGVTQTPKHLITATGQRVTLRCSPRSGDLSVYWYQQSLDQGLQFLIQYYNGEERAKGNILERFSAQQFPDLHSELNLSSLELGDSALYFCASSPQLAYNEQFFGPGTRLTVL.

The rearrangement joins TRBV20-1 to TRBJ2-7; D is ambiguous. The germline CDR1 and CDR2 sequences are DFQATT and SNEGSKA (reference sequence). The germline V and J ends were trimmed by 5 bases and 4 bases, with 6 bases remaining between them. The length of the CDR3 is 10 residues. The CDR3 nucleotides read TGCAGTGCTGGGTATTACGAGCAGTACTTC. Encoded protein: CSAGYYEQYF.

The chain links TRBV20-1 to TRBJ2-4, with TRBD2 matching 10 bases. The DNA end favors TRBJ2-7, so the J call may be wrong. CDR3 length equals 14 residues. Germline V gene sequence: CDR1 DFQATT, CDR2 SNEGSKA (reference sequence). The CDR3 region has the DNA TGCAGTGCTCTCCCTAGCGGGAGTTTTCGCGAGCAGTACTTC. It translates to CSALPSGSFREQYF.

The chain links TRBV14 to TRBJ2-1, with 10 nucleotides matching TRBD2. Germline V gives CDR1 SGHDN, CDR2 FVKESK. Losses at the gene ends were 3 bases for V and 7 bases for J; bases not matched to a gene: 15. The CDR3 sequence is 18 residues long. This CDR3 is CASSQSLAGVWSGNEQFF. CDR3 nucleotide sequence: TGTGCCAGCAGCCAGTCCCTAGCGGGAGTTTGGTCTGGTAATGAGCAGTTCTTC.

This chain uses TRBV10-3 with TRBJ2-5; 7 bases are shared with TRBD1. TRBJ2-7 matches the DNA end more closely, so the J call is doubtful. The CDR3 runs to 14 residues. Germline CDR1 and CDR2: ENHRY and SYGVKD. The DNA of the CDR3 is TGTGCCATCAGTCCAACGGGGACAGAGGGCGAGCAGTACTTC. This encodes CAISPTGTEGEQYF.

The chain joins TRBV7-3 to TRBJ1-1; 9 nucleotides agree with TRBD1. The junction had 6 bases not matched to a gene; V was cut back by 5 bases and J by 8 bases. Germline V gives CDR1 SGHTA, CDR2 FQGTGA. The CDR3 length is 13 residues. This CDR3 reads CASSARQGEEAFF. The CDR3 bases are TGTGCCAGCAGCGCAAGACAGGGGGAAGAAGCTTTCTTT.

V and J are TRBV18 and TRBJ2-5, with 11 bases fitting TRBD1. The germline V gene has CDR1 KGHSH and CDR2 LQKENI. There are 15 residues in the CDR3. The V segment lost 2 bases and the J segment 3 bases; nucleotides outside the gene matches: 2. CDR3 loop: CASSPGTGGEETQYF. CDR3 in DNA: TGTGCCAGCTCACCAGGGACAGGGGGAGAAGAGACCCAGTACTTC.